This T cell receptor beta chain derives from a study of cytomegalovirus exposure and HLA in healthy donors. Findings and limits, study-wide: The study dropped some indistinguishable V segments, TRBV6-2 and TRBV6-3 among them.

This clone was seen just once. The antigen is undetermined. 13 Jbeta primers and 60 Vbeta primers were used for the PCR. Only in-frame clones appear in the TCRdb table, and some are missing; sequencing was by immunoSEQ multiplex PCR. The table lists approximately 150,000 clones, roughly 80% of them singletons. Healthy bone marrow donors formed the donor group. Donors had nominal health at sampling but likely had unrecorded immune exposures. This CDR3 comprises 14 residues. J gave up 0 bases and V 6 bases, and 6 bases lay outside the gene matches. Germline lookup yields CDR1 SQVTM and CDR2 ANQGSEA. Sequencing used PBMCs. The sequence was collected from a woman in her thirties or forties in good health and CMV-seropositive. The rearrangement uses TRBV29-1 and TRBJ1-1, with 8 positions matching TRBD1. CDR3 loop: CSVAYRGVNTEAFF. CDR3 sequence (DNA): TGCAGCGTAGCCTACAGGGGGGTGAACACTGAAGCTTTCTTT.